What follows are 4 T cell receptor beta chains derived from one specimen sequenced in a study of cytomegalovirus exposure and HLA in healthy donors. It was with 60 Vbeta and 13 Jbeta primers that the PCR ran. TCRdb's copy holds only in-frame clones and misses some; the assay was immunoSEQ multiplex PCR. The sample holds about 180,000 clones, 70% to 80% seen once. The sequenced material came from PBMCs. These TCRs come from a man aged 25-45 years in good health and CMV-seronegative.

This clone was seen a handful of times. This rearrangement joins TRBV5-1 to TRBJ2-7, with 10 bases fitting TRBD1. The germline gives CDR1 SGHRS, CDR2 YFSETQ. Germline trimming cut 4 bases from V and 1 base from J; bases unmatched to any gene: 2. The CDR3 has 14 amino acids. DNA of the CDR3: TGCGCCAGCAGCCAGGGACAGGGGTCCTACGAGCAGTACTTC. It yields the protein CASSQGQGSYEQYF.

The chain couples TRBV7-3 to TRBJ2-3; TRBD2 matches at 14 bases. This CDR3 region has 18 residues. Looked up from germline, CDR1 is SGHTA and CDR2 is FQGTGA. Trimming cost V 1 base and J 0 bases; bases outside gene matches: 3. As DNA, the CDR3 is TGTGCCAGCAGCTTAAGAGGGACTAGCGGGGGTAGCACAGATACGCAGTATTTT. Protein: CASSLRGTSGGSTDTQYF. The whole variable domain, filled in from reference TRBV7-3 and TRBJ2-3, reads GAGVSQTPSNKVTEKGKYVELRCDPISGHTALYWYRQSLGQGPEFLIYFQGTGAADDSGLPNDRFFAVRPEGSVSTLKIQRTERGDSAVYLCASSLRGTSGGSTDTQYFGPGTRLTVL.

This chain joins TRBV7-9 and TRBJ1-2; D is possibly TRBD1 (6 bases). Germline V lookup: CDR1 SEHNR, CDR2 FQNEAQ (reference sequence). CDR3 length equals 15 residues. V dropped 6 bases and J dropped 7 bases, with 21 bases sitting between them. The CDR3 sequence: CASRRHTGQPSGYTF. As DNA, the CDR3 is TGTGCCAGCAGACGACATACAGGGCAACCCTCTGGCTACACCTTC.

This clone was counted only a few times. The V call is TRBV4-1, the J call TRBJ1-5; no firm D call. The CDR3 has 13 residues. Germline lookup yields CDR1 MGHRA and CDR2 YSYEKL. The ends were cut back, 0 bases at V and 4 bases at J, with 4 bases in the middle. This CDR3 reads CASSQDRNQPQHF. The CDR3 bases are TGCGCCAGCAGCCAAGATCGGAATCAGCCCCAGCATTTT.